The source of this T cell receptor beta chain is a study of T cell responses to AZD1222 COVID-19 vaccine (dated by TCRdb to about 2021). Turning to the overall study: AZD1222 recipients with second doses at about 4 weeks or about 12 weeks were pooled, because spike-specific TCR depth and breadth did not differ between schedules. TCR sequencing was performed for over 230 trial participants, of whom 207 were given two doses of AZD1222 and around 26 were given two doses of MenACWY control vaccine. Enrollment into the trials was organized by age into subgroups of 18-55, 56-69 and 70-plus years, and those subgroups contained approximately 150, 30 and 60 TCR-sequenced participants, respectively. Summary of the overall study and its limitations: Most participants were white British and females outnumbered males, and the authors suggested that clonal diversity may have been underestimated. After two AZD1222 doses, both the breadth and the depth of spike-specific TCRs were significantly higher than at day 0 and than in MenACWY recipients. The 56-69-year group was small, and its depth increase did not reach significance, likely because of low power. Because no day 14 peak-response samples were available, the repertoires could be characterized only after the peak T cell response. Reportedly, almost half of the unique spike-specific TCRs recognized epitopes lying outside the regions that are mutated in the B.1.351 and B.1.1.7 variants. The whole spike protein was spanned by vaccine-associated CD4 TCRs, and dominant responses were seen in regions 160-218 and 743-854. Only six AZD1222 recipients were SARS-CoV-2 seropositive at baseline, limiting conclusions about previously exposed vaccinees.

The germline V gene (reference sequence) sets CDR1 to LNHDA and CDR2 to SQIVND. Relative to germline, V is 7 bases shorter and J is 3 bases shorter, with 18 bases between their ends. The CDR3 measures 15 amino acids from cysteine to phenylalanine. Only the CDR3 region is kept as DNA, spanning 45 bases read in frame from base 1. According to the study, the label for this sample's time point signals: baseline before first vaccination. Samples from vaccinated people were obtained from the UK trials COV001 and COV002, which included a single-blind randomized controlled phase 2/3 trial of AZD1222 (ChAdOx1 nCoV-19) in healthy adults. For TCRbeta chain sequencing, PBMC samples were collected from trial participants at day 0 and at day 28 after the second dose. The CDR3 regions of human TCRbeta chains were subjected to immunosequencing. As for the original processing: Repertoire TCRs were matched against a reference library of SARS-CoV-2-specific TCRs generated with the MIRA antigen-specificity platform. Breadth meant the fraction of unique TCRs that were SARS-CoV-2-associated, whereas depth meant the fraction of total T cells that were SARS-CoV-2-associated. Using the MIRA data, each spike-specific TCR was assigned both to the spike region to which the TCR was reactive and to a CD4 or CD8 class. Log10-transformed breadth and depth values were compared by one-way ANOVA with Sidak's multiple comparisons tests. Held by TCRdb, this immuneACCESS table contains in-frame sequences only and omits some clones. Under half of the omission traces to an unresolved V gene where checked; the cause of the rest is unknown. V and J calls and clone size are given by that table; D and trimming were obtained from the DNA. In this sample the table shows 150,000 or so clones, around nine tenths of which occur a single time. The leading ten clones occupy about 4.8% of the sample.

With respect to this clone: Its antigen specificity is not known. Qualities for individual bases were not recorded, and no much larger clone is one base off.

The chain is encoded by TRBV19 joined to TRBJ1-1; TRBD1 is a weak D gene call, 6 bases matching. The sequencing here drew on peripheral blood, taken on day 0 of AZD1222 vaccination. This sequence originates from an adult in good health. The DNA sequence reads TGTGCCAGTACCCTGTTTGGGCAGGGGTACACTGAAGCTTTCTTT. It translates as CASTLFGQGYTEAFF.